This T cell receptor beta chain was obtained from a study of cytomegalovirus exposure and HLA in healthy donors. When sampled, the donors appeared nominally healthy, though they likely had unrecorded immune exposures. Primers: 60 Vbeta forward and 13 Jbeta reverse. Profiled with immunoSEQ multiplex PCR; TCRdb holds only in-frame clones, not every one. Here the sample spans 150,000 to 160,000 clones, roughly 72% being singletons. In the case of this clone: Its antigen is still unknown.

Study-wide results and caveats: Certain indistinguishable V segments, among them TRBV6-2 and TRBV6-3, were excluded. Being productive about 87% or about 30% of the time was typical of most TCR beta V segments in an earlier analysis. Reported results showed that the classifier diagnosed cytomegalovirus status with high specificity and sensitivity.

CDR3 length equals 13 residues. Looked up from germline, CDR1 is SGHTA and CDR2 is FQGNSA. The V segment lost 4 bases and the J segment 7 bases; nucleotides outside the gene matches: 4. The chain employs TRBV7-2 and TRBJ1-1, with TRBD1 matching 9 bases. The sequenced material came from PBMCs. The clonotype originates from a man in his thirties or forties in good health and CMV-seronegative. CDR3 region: CASSSRQGGEAFF. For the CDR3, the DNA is TGTGCCAGCAGCTCAAGACAGGGGGGTGAAGCTTTCTTT. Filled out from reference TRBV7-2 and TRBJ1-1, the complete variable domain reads GAGVSQSPSNKVTEKGKDVELRCDPISGHTALYWYRQSLGQGLEFLIYFQGNSAPDKSGLPSDRFSAERTGGSVSTLTIQRTQQEDSAVYLCASSSRQGGEAFFGQGTRLTVV.